This T cell receptor beta chain was profiled in a study of T cell responses to AZD1222 COVID-19 vaccine. Study conclusions and caveats: Researchers report vaccine-associated CD4 TCRs spanning spike, with dominance at 160-218 and 743-854. There were mostly white British donors and more females than males, and clonal diversity was possibly underestimated. None of the repertoires were sampled until the peak T cell response had passed. Spike-specific TCR repertoires showed rising breadth and depth after two AZD1222 doses.

Germline V CDR1 and CDR2: LNHNV, YYDKDF (reference sequence). With V trimmed by 0 bases and J by 6 bases, 10 bases remained unmatched. There are 17 residues in the CDR3. On this clone: What it binds is unknown.

Libraries were prepared by immunoSEQ multiplex PCR; TCRdb keeps only in-frame clonotypes and omits some of them. This table holds 90,000 to 120,000 clones, roughly 86% found once. Material: peripheral blood, obtained 28 days after the second dose of the MenACWY control vaccine. The TCR was taken from an adult who received the MenACWY meningococcal vaccine as a control. The chain couples TRBV15 to TRBJ2-1; 8 nucleotides line up with TRBD2. CDR3 protein: CATSRDLRRGVLNEQFF. In nucleotides, the CDR3 is TGTGCCACCAGCAGAGATCTAAGGCGGGGGGTCCTCAATGAGCAGTTCTTC.